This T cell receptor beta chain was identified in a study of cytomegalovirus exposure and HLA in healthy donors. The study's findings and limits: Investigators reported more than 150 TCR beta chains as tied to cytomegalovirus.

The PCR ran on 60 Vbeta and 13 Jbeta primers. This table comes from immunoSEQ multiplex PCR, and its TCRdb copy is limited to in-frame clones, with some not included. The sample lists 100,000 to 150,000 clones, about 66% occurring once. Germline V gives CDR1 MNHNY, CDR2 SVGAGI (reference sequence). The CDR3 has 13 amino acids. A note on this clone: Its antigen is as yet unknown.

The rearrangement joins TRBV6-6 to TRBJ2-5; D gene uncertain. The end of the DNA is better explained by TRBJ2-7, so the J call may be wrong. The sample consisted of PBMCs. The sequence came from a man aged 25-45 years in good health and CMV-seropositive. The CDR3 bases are TGTGCCAGCAGTGATACGTCCCCCTACGAGCAGTACTTC. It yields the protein CASSDTSPYEQYF.